This T cell receptor beta chain was captured by sequencing in a study of blood T cells in healthy people across ages. Using a J-beta primer mix together with a sample-barcoded 5' primer, a second PCR was run for roughly 6 to 12 cycles. Every cDNA molecule bore a tag from a template-switch adaptor containing 12 random nucleotides. TCRdb re-called the 5' RACE reads through MiXCR, storing one row per CDR3 protein. The table has approximately 400,000 distinct CDR3 sequences, approximately 51% seen once. A remark on this clonotype: Its antigen is unknown.

Overall study findings and caveats: As naive T cell percentage varied, TCR beta diversity correlated strongly with it.

Germline V CDR1 and CDR2: KGHSH, LQKENI. Trimming took 3 bases from V and 0 from J, leaving 8 bases between them. The CDR3 extends over 14 amino acids. The receptor's source is a man aged 60-69 years in good health. Sequencing was performed on blood. This chain joins TRBV18 and TRBJ1-1; D ambiguous. CDR3 nucleotide sequence: TGTGCCAGCTCACCCCAACGGCTGAACACTGAAGCTTTCTTT. It translates to CASSPQRLNTEAFF.